Listed below are T cell receptor beta chains from one sample, sequenced in a study of blood T cell repertoires in COVID-19. The method was immunoSEQ multiplex PCR; TCRdb's version includes in-frame clones alone and lacks a portion of them. This table has 55,000 to 80,000 clones, around 80% appearing once. The sequenced material came from peripheral blood. These receptor sequences come from a human donor in a cohort sampled during active COVID-19. CDR3s leave out the opening cysteine and the closing phenylalanine or tryptophan.

>TRBV19|TRBJ1-5|11
ASSINSGQPQH
>TRBV27|TRBJ2-1|14
ASSYGRWLAGDEQF
>TRBV19|TRBJ2-5|13
ASSARDRFQETQY
>TRBV7-9|TRBJ1-2|12
ASSSGTRNYGYT
>TRBV6-1|TRBJ2-7|13
ASSEARVGAYEQY
>TRBV14|TRBJ2-1|10
ASSPRGFHQF
>TRBV12-3/TRBV12-4|TRBJ2-5|10
ASTAGGETQY
>TRBV18|TRBJ2-7|13
ASSPTGPEGGEQY
>TRBV5-4|TRBJ2-1|13
ASTPGLAAYNEQF
>TRBV7-9|TRBJ2-3|14
ASSLSVREDTDTQY
>TRBV27|TRBJ2-1|11
ASSLVPVYEQF
>TRBV5-4|TRBJ2-1|17
ASSLDMGLTDSSYNEQF